The clone carrying this T cell receptor (beta chain) showed up many times. Its antigen is unknown. These data come from a study of T cells in Graves' hyperthyroidism and ophthalmopathy. General study results and limits: Most clonotypes expanded in thyroid above 0.001 were likewise present in blood.

Diagnosis rested on symptoms, serum thyroxine and TRAb, thyroid ultrasound, and orbital computed tomography. The PBMCs studied were ones that came from 9 to 10 ml fresh peripheral blood. RNA transcripts served as the template for amplifying TCR beta CDR3 regions. Primed by the HTBI set, a first-round RT-PCR was run on the TCR CDR3. TCRdb reprocessed the multiplex PCR reads via MiXCR and lists one record per CDR3 protein. The sample contains around 600,000 distinct CDR3 sequences, approximately 14% of which appear only once. The length of the CDR3 is 16 residues. CDR1 is PRHDT, CDR2 FYEKMQ, per germline (reference sequence). The ends lost 5 bases at V and 4 bases at J; junction bases unmatched: 4.

The chain combines TRBV13 with TRBJ2-3; TRBD2 aligns across 15 bases. Sequencing was done on a sample of blood. The TCR was taken from a woman between 18 and 30 years old with Graves' ophthalmopathy. The CDR3 nucleotides are TGTGCCAGCAGCCCAGGGACTAGCGGGAGGCCAGATACGCAGTATTTT. Translated, it gives CASSPGTSGRPDTQYF.